This passage covers 21 T cell receptor beta chains from one sample sequenced in a study of OX40 agonist ivuxolimab in advanced cancers. Clones were read by immunoSEQ multiplex PCR, and TCRdb kept only the in-frame ones, dropping some. The data show over 90,000 clones, 86% seen once. Material: CD4+ or CD8+ T cells sorted from blood, obtained in a trial of the OX40 agonist ivuxolimab. Receptors originate from an adult with an advanced solid tumor such as melanoma, head and neck, liver or kidney cancer.

V gene TRBV11-2 combines with J gene TRBJ2-2; 8 bases fit TRBD2. The CDR3 extends over 18 amino acids. Unmatched junction bases numbered 14, after V lost 5 bases and J lost 3 bases. Germline CDR1 is SGHAT and CDR2 is FQNNGV. CDR3 sequence (DNA): TGTGCCAGCAGCCCAGATCCGGGCGGGAGGCCCCACACCGGGGAGCTGTTTTTT. Encoded protein: CASSPDPGGRPHTGELFF.

This clone showed up just a few times. This chain joins TRBV25-1 and TRBJ2-5; D call uncertain. The CDR3 length is 15 residues. Trimming removed 1 base at V and 5 bases at J, with 14 bases between. CDR1 and CDR2 (germline): MGHDK, SYGVNS. The CDR3: CASSESLGWFETQYF. CDR3 in DNA: TGTGCCAGCAGTGAATCCCTTGGATGGTTTGAGACCCAGTACTTC.

V usage is TRBV30 and J usage is TRBJ1-6, with D possibly matching TRBD1 (5 bases). Germline CDR1 reads GTSNPN; CDR2 reads SVGIG (reference sequence). The CDR3 totals 14 residues. Trimming stripped 3 bases from V and 8 bases from J, with 14 bases between. CDR3 in amino acids: CAWRSVGAYSPLHF. DNA of the CDR3: TGTGCCTGGAGGTCGGTAGGGGCTTATTCACCCCTCCACTTT. Full variable domain (remainder filled in from reference TRBV30 and TRBJ1-6): SQTIHQWPATLVQPVGSPLSLECTVEGTSNPNLYWYRQAAGRGLQLLFYSVGIGQISSEVPQNLSASRPQDRQFILSSKKLLLSDSGFYLCAWRSVGAYSPLHFGNGTRLTVT.

The J gene is TRBJ1-1, the V gene TRBV14; D is unresolved. Trimming stripped 2 bases from V and 2 bases from J, with 6 bases between. CDR3 length: 13 amino acids. The germline CDR1 and CDR2 sequences are SGHDN and FVKESK. The CDR3: CASSQQVNTEAFF. CDR3 bases: TGTGCCAGCAGCCAACAGGTTAACACTGAAGCTTTCTTT. The whole variable domain, remainder taken from reference TRBV14 and TRBJ1-1, is EAGVTQFPSHSVIEKGQTVTLRCDPISGHDNLYWYRRVMGKEIKFLLHFVKESKQDESGMPNNRFLAERTGGTYSTLKVQPAELEDSGVYFCASSQQVNTEAFFGQGTRLTVV.

The gene calls are TRBV2 and TRBJ2-1, with a possible D match to TRBD1 (6 bases). Germline assignment: CDR1 SNHLY and CDR2 FYNNEI. V lost 6 bases to trimming and J lost 5 bases, with 17 bases between them. The CDR3 runs 15 residues. CDR3 sequence (DNA): TGTGCCAGCAGAGCCTTTTTGGGGGCACACAATGAGCAGTTCTTC. This translates into CASRAFLGAHNEQFF.

This chain connects TRBV7-9 to TRBJ2-7; 7 positions match TRBD2. The CDR3 covers 14 residues. The V segment lost 8 bases and the J segment 5 bases; nucleotides outside the gene matches: 12. Germline V gene lookup returns CDR1 SEHNR and CDR2 FQNEAQ (reference sequence). The CDR3 DNA sequence: TGTGCCAGCGGTTACGGGAGGCCAGGGAACGAGCAGTACTTC. Translating it yields CASGYGRPGNEQYF.

J is TRBJ2-7 and V is TRBV7-9; D is tentatively TRBD1 or TRBD2 (5 bases each). Trimming removed 5 bases at V and 2 bases at J, with 25 bases between. The CDR3 is made up of 18 amino acids. Per germline, CDR1 SEHNR and CDR2 FQNEAQ (reference sequence). The CDR3 nucleotides read TGTGCCAGCAGCATACGATTTTCGGGGCAACGTAGGACCTACGAGCAGTACTTC. It yields the protein CASSIRFSGQRRTYEQYF.

This clone was counted a single time. This chain uses TRBV27 with TRBJ2-1, with 15 bases matching TRBD2. The V and J ends lost 6 bases and 11 bases, in that order; junction bases with no gene match: 2. The CDR3 covers 13 residues. Germline CDR1 and CDR2: MNHEY and SMNVEV (reference sequence). The CDR3 spells CASRGLAGGKQFF. The CDR3 nucleotides are TGTGCCAGCAGGGGACTAGCGGGAGGTAAGCAGTTCTTC.

The V and J genes are TRBV7-2 and TRBJ1-2; perhaps TRBD1 as D (5 bases). Germline CDR1 and CDR2: SGHTA and FQGNSA. Trimming shortened V by 1 base and J by 6 bases, and 9 bases separated the two germline ends. The CDR3 length is 13 residues. CDR3 sequence (DNA): TGTGCCAGCAGCTTAGGACAGACGGATGGCTACACCTTC. Translating gives CASSLGQTDGYTF.

The chain couples TRBV7-2 to TRBJ2-7, with 10 bases lining up with TRBD1. The CDR3 has 16 residues. Germline-derived CDR1 and CDR2 are SGHTA and FQGNSA. V was pared by 7 bases and J by 1 base, with 10 bases of the junction left unmatched. Here the CDR3 reads CASTDTWDRGSYEQYF. Here the CDR3 DNA reads TGTGCCAGCACCGACACTTGGGACAGGGGTTCCTACGAGCAGTACTTC.

The chain is built from TRBV18 and TRBJ1-1; 7 positions agree with TRBD1. Germline CDR1 reads KGHSH; CDR2 reads LQKENI. The V and J ends lost 11 bases and 5 bases, in that order; junction bases with no gene match: 11. This CDR3 comprises 13 residues. CDR3 in amino acids: CAGWTGLGTEAFF. The CDR3 DNA sequence: TGTGCCGGATGGACAGGTTTGGGGACTGAAGCTTTCTTT. The full variable domain, completed using reference TRBV18 and TRBJ1-1, is NAGVMQNPRHLVRRRGQEARLRCSPMKGHSHVYWYRQLPEEGLKFMVYLQKENIIDESGMPKERFSAEFPKEGPSILRIQQVVRGDSAAYFCAGWTGLGTEAFFGQGTRLTVV.

This clone was seen just once. The rearrangement joins TRBV6-6 to TRBJ2-5; a possible D gene is TRBD1 (6 bases). Trimming took 2 bases from V and 1 from J, leaving 11 bases between them. Germline CDR1 MNHNY, CDR2 SVGAGI (reference sequence). This CDR3 spans 15 amino acids. The CDR3 protein is CASSYGGSLQETQYF. DNA of the CDR3: TGTGCCAGCAGTTACGGGGGCTCCCTCCAAGAGACCCAGTACTTC.

This clone was seen only once. The V gene is TRBV7-2, the J gene TRBJ2-5; D is tentatively TRBD1 or TRBD2 (6 bases each). The ends were cut back, 2 bases at V and 7 bases at J, with 17 bases in the middle. The CDR3 runs 15 residues. Germline-derived CDR1 and CDR2 are SGHTA and FQGNSA. DNA for the CDR3: TGTGCCAGCAGCTTATCCGGGTTGGAGGGGGGGACCCAGTACTTC. Residues: CASSLSGLEGGTQYF.

The chain uses TRBV11-3 and TRBJ2-1; TRBD1 agrees at 11 bases. CDR3 length: 15 residues. Germline-derived CDR1 and CDR2 are SGHNT and YENEEA. Trimming cost V 4 bases and J 7 bases; bases outside gene matches: 6. The CDR3 DNA follows: TGTGCCAGCAGCTCCACCGGGACAGGGGGTAATGAGCAGTTCTTC. It codes for CASSSTGTGGNEQFF. The full variable domain, rest sourced from reference TRBV11-3 and TRBJ2-1, is EAGVVQSPRYKIIEKKQPVAFWCNPISGHNTLYWYLQNLGQGPELLIRYENEEAVDDSQLPKDRFSAERLKGVDSTLKIQPAELGDSAVYLCASSSTGTGGNEQFFGPGTRLTVL.

V usage is TRBV7-8 and J usage is TRBJ2-5; D gene ambiguous. V gave up 6 bases and J gave up 1 base, with 12 bases separating them. The CDR3 has 14 amino acids. Germline assignment: CDR1 SGHVS and CDR2 FQNEAQ. CDR3 loop: CASSRNTGQETQYF. CDR3 bases: TGTGCCAGCAGTCGAAATACGGGCCAAGAGACCCAGTACTTC.

This rearrangement joins TRBV5-4 to TRBJ2-5; possible D gene TRBD2, 5 bases. The CDR3 extends over 15 amino acids. The germline V gene has CDR1 SGHNT and CDR2 YYREEE (reference sequence). The ends were cut back, 0 bases at V and 3 bases at J, with 12 bases in the middle. CDR3: CASSLGGVGKETQYF. The DNA for the CDR3 is TGTGCCAGCAGCTTGGGGGGAGTAGGTAAAGAGACCCAGTACTTC.

The V call is TRBV6-6, the J call TRBJ2-1, with unresolved D. Germline V gene lookup returns CDR1 MNHNY and CDR2 SVGAGI (reference sequence). Trimming removed 8 bases at V and 5 bases at J, with 16 bases between. CDR3 length: 14 residues. The CDR3 protein is CASGSGNSHNEQFF. In DNA form, the CDR3 reads TGTGCCAGCGGGTCTGGGAATAGTCACAATGAGCAGTTCTTC.

The J gene is TRBJ1-1, the V gene TRBV2; D uncertain. In germline, CDR1 is SNHLY, CDR2 FYNNEI. CDR3 size: 14 residues. The germline V and J ends were trimmed by 2 bases and 5 bases, with 12 bases remaining between them. This CDR3 reads CASSERAVWTEAFF. The CDR3 coding sequence is TGTGCCAGCAGTGAACGGGCCGTATGGACTGAAGCTTTCTTT.

The chain is built from TRBV11-1 and TRBJ2-5; 7 bases align to TRBD2. V gave up 1 base and J gave up 2 bases; unmatched junction bases: 10. The CDR3 sequence is 17 residues long. Germline-derived CDR1 and CDR2 are SGHAT and FQDESV (reference sequence). CDR3 region: CASSLGLAGGSQETQYF. In nucleotides, the CDR3 is TGTGCCAGCAGCTTAGGACTAGCCGGGGGTTCACAAGAGACCCAGTACTTC.

This clone was detected a few times. This chain links TRBV7-2 with TRBJ1-6, with 9 nucleotides matching TRBD1. CDR1 and CDR2 (germline): SGHTA, FQGNSA. The CDR3 is 15 amino acids. V was clipped by 5 bases and J by 7 bases; unmatched bases: 6. The CDR3 loop is CASSTRTGVNSPLHF. The CDR3 DNA sequence: TGTGCCAGCAGCACAAGGACAGGGGTAAATTCACCCCTCCACTTT.

The chain combines TRBV7-2 with TRBJ2-5; 8 bases fit TRBD2. Germline values: CDR1 SGHTA, CDR2 FQGNSA. Trimming took 7 bases from V and 5 from J; bases not matched to a gene: 12. The CDR3 spans 15 residues. CDR3 in DNA: TGTGCCAGCACCCAAAATGGACTAGCAGGGGAGACCCAGTACTTC. Protein: CASTQNGLAGETQYF.